This T cell receptor (beta chain) was found in a study of blood T cell repertoires in COVID-19. This clone appeared once. Sequencing was performed with immunoSEQ multiplex PCR; in TCRdb, only in-frame clones are kept and a portion is missing. In the table there are more than 200,000 clones, about 87% of which are singletons. Germline V gene lookup returns CDR1 PRHDT and CDR2 FYEKMQ (reference sequence). Trimming at V came to 8 bases and at J to 8 bases, leaving 22 bases not matched to a gene. The CDR3 contains 17 residues. The chain recombines TRBV13 with TRBJ1-2; 8 nucleotides line up with TRBD1. The source material was peripheral blood. This clonotype originated in a man between 70 and 80 years old with acute or convalescent COVID-19. CDR3 sequence reads: CASLQGSSGGEEVGYTF. The CDR3 DNA reads as TGTGCCAGCCTTCAGGGCAGCTCAGGGGGCGAGGAAGTGGGCTACACCTTC.